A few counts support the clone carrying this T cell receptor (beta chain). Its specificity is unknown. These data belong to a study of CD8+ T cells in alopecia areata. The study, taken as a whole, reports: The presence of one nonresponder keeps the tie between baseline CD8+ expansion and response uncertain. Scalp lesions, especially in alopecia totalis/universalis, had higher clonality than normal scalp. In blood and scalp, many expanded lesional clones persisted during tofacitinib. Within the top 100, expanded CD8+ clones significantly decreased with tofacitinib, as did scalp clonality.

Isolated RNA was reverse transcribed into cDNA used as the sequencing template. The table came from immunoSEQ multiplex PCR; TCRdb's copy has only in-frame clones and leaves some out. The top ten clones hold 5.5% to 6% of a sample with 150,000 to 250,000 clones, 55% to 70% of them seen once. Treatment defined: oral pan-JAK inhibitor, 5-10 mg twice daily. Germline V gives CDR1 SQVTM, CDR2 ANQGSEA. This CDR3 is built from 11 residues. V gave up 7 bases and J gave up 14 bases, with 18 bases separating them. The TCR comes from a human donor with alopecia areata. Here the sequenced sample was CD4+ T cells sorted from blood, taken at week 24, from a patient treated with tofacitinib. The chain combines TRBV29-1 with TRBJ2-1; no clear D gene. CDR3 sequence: CSALLLPKEFF. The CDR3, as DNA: TGCAGCGCCCTTCTTCTTCCTAAGGAGTTCTTC.